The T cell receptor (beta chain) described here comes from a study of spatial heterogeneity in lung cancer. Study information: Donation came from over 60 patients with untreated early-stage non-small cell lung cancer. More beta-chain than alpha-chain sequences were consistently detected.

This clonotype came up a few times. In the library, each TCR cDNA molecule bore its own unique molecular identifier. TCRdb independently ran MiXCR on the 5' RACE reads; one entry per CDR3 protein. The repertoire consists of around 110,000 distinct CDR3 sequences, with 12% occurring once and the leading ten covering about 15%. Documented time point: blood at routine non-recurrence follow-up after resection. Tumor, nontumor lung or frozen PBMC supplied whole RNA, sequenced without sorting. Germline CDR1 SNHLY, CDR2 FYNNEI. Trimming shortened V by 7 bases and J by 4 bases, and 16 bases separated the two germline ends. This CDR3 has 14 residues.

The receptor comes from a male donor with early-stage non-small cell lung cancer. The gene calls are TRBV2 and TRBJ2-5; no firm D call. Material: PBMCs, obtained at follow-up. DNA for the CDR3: TGTGCCAGCACCCGGGCCCCCCCGCCAGAGACCCAGTACTTC. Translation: CASTRAPPPETQYF.